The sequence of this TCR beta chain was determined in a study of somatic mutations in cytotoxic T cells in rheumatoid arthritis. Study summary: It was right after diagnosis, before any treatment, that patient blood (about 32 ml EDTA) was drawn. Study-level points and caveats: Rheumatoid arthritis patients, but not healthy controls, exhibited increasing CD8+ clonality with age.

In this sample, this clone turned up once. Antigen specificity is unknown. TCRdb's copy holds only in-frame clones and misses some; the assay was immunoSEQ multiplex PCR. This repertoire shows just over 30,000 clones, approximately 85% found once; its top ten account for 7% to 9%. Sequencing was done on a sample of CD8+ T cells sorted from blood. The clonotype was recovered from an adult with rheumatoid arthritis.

This CDR3 reads CASQGASGPKYF. Here the CDR3 DNA reads TGTGCCAGCCAGGGGGCTAGCGGGCCCAAGTACTTC. The rearrangement links TRBV7-6 to TRBJ2-5, with D tentatively TRBD1 or TRBD2 (8 bases each). The CDR3 loop spans 12 amino acids. Germline CDR1 reads SGHVS; CDR2 reads FNYEAQ. Deletions cut 8 bases from V and 12 bases from J, with 19 bases between.